This T cell receptor beta chain came from a study of blood T cell repertoires in COVID-19. Per the authors' pipeline: Nucleated cell number was recorded as an estimate derived from reference gene primer amplification. Here immunoSEQ multiplex PCR was the method, and the copy in TCRdb shows in-frame clones only, minus some. For V, J and clone size, that table is used; D and trimming come from the DNA. The sample yields some 250,000 clones, about 80% seen once. V trimming: 2 bases; J trimming: 6 bases; junction bases outside the gene matches: 2. Germline CDR1 is SNHLY and CDR2 is FYNNEI. CDR3 length equals 15 residues.

Sequencing was performed on peripheral blood. This TCR was recovered from a man aged 45 to 65 with active or convalescent COVID-19. The chain joins TRBV2 to TRBJ1-6; 9 nucleotides agree with TRBD1. CDR3 protein: CASSESGQGNSPLHF. Here the CDR3 DNA reads TGTGCCAGCAGTGAATCGGGACAGGGTAATTCACCCCTCCACTTT.